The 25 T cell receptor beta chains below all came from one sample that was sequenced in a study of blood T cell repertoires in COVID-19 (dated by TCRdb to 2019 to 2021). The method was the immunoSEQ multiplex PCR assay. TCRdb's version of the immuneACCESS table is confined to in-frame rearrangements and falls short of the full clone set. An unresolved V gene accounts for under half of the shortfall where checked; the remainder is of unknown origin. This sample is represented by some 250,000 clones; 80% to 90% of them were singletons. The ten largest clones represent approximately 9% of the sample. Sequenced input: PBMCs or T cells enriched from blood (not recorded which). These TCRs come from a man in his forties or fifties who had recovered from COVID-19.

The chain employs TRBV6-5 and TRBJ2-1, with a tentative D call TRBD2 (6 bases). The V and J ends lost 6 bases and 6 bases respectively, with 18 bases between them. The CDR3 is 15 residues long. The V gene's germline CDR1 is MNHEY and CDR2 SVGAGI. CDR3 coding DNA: TGTGCCAGCAGAGGGTCGGGAGAAGAGGGCAATGAGCAGTTCTTC. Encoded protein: CASRGSGEEGNEQFF.

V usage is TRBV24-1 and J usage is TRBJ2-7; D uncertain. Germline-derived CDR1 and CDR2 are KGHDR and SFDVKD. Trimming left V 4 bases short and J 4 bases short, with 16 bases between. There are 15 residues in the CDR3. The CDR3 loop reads CATSDTGSGLYEQYF. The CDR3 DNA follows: TGTGCCACCAGTGACACCGGGTCCGGTTTATACGAGCAGTACTTC.

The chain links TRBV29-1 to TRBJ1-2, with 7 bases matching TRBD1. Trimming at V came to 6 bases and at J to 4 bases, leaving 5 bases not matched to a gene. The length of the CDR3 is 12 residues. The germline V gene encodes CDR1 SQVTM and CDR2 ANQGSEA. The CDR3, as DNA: TGCAGCGTGGTTCGACAGGGCTATGGCTACACCTTC. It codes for CSVVRQGYGYTF.

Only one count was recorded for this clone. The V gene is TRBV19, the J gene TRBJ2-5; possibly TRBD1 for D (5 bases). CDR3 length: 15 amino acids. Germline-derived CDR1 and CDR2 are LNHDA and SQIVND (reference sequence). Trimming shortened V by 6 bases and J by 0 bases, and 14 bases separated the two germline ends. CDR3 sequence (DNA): TGTGCCAGTAGAGACCCGACAGAGTACCAAGAGACCCAGTACTTC. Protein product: CASRDPTEYQETQYF.

CDR3 in amino acids: CASSTDRDSGNTIYF. The DNA for the CDR3 is TGTGCCAGCAGCACCGACAGGGACTCTGGAAACACCATATATTTT. The rearrangement links TRBV6-5 to TRBJ1-3; 7 bases are shared with TRBD1. V lost 6 bases to trimming and J lost 0 bases; unmatched junction nucleotides: 5. Germline V gene lookup returns CDR1 MNHEY and CDR2 SVGAGI. This CDR3 region has 15 residues.

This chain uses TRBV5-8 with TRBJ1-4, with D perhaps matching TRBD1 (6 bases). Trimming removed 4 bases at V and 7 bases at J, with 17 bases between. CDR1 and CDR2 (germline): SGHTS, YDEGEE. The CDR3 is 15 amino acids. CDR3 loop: CASSGETGPTEKLFF. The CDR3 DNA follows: TGTGCCAGCAGCGGGGAGACAGGACCAACTGAAAAACTGTTTTTT.

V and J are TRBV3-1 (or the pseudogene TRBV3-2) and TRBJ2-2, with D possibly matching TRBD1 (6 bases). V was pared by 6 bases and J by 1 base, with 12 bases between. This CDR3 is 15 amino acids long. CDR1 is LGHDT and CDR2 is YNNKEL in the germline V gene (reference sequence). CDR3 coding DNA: TGTGCCAGCAGGGTTCGGGGACAGAACACCGGGGAGCTGTTTTTT. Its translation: CASRVRGQNTGELFF.

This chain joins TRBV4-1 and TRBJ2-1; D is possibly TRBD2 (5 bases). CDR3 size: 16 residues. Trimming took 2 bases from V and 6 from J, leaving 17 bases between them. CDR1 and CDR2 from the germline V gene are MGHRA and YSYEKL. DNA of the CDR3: TGCGCCAGCAGCCAACCCCGACTAACTATAGCCAATGAGCAGTTCTTC. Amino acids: CASSQPRLTIANEQFF.

CDR3 coding DNA: TGTGCCAGTACCGAGACAGGGAACGTGAAAACTAATGAAAAACTGTTTTTT. Encoded protein: CASTETGNVKTNEKLFF. This sequence joins TRBV19 and TRBJ1-4; 7 bases match TRBD1. CDR3 length: 17 residues. V dropped 7 bases and J dropped 1; count of bases not matched to a gene: 12. Germline CDR1 is LNHDA and CDR2 is SQIVND (reference sequence).

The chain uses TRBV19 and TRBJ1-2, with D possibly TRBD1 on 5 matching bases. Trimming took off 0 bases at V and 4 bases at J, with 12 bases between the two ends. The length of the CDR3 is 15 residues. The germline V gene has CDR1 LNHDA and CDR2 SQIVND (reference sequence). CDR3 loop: CASSIDGGSGYGYTF. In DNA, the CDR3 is TGTGCCAGTAGTATAGACGGGGGTTCGGGCTATGGCTACACCTTC. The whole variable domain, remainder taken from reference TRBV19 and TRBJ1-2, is DGGITQSPKYLFRKEGQNVTLSCEQNLNHDAMYWYRQDPGQGLRLIYYSQIVNDFQKGDIAEGYSVSREKKESFPLTVTSAQKNPTAFYLCASSIDGGSGYGYTFGSGTRLTVV.

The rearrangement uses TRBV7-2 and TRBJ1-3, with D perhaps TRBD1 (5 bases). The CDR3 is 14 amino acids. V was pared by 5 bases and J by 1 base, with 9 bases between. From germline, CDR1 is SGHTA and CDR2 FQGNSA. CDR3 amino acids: CASSRRQSGNTIYF. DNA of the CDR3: TGTGCCAGCAGCAGACGACAGTCTGGAAACACCATATATTTT.

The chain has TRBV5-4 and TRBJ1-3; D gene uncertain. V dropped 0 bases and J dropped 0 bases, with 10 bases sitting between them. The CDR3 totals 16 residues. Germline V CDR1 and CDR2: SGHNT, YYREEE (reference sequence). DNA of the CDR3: TGTGCCAGCAGCTTGGGGGCAGTAACCTCTGGAAACACCATATATTTT. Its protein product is CASSLGAVTSGNTIYF.

As DNA, the CDR3 is TGTGCCAGCAGCTTGGCTCCCGACAGGAAAGAGACCCAGTACTTC. It specifies CASSLAPDRKETQYF. The V gene is TRBV11-3, the J gene TRBJ2-5; perhaps TRBD1 as D (6 bases). With 3 bases removed from V and 3 bases from J, the gap between germline ends came to 14 bases. Germline V gene sequence: CDR1 SGHNT, CDR2 YENEEA. The CDR3 is made up of 15 amino acids.

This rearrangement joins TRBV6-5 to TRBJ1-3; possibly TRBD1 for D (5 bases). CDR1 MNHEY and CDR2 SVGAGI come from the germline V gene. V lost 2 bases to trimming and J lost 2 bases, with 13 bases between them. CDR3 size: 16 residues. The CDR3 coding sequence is TGTGCCAGCAGTTACGGTGCTGGGGCAGCTGGAAACACCATATATTTT. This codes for CASSYGAGAAGNTIYF.

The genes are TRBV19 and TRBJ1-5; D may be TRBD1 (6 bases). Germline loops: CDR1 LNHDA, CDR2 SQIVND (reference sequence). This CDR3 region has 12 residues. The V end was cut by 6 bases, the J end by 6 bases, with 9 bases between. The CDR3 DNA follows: TGTGCCAGTAGAACAGGGTCTCAGCCCCAGCATTTT. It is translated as CASRTGSQPQHF.

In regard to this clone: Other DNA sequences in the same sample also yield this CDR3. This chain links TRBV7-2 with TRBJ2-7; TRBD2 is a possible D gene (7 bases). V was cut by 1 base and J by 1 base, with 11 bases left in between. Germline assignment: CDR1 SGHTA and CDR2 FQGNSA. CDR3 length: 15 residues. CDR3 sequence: CASSLGGGSSYEQYF. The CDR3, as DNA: TGTGCCAGCAGCTTAGGGGGGGGCAGTTCCTACGAGCAGTACTTC.

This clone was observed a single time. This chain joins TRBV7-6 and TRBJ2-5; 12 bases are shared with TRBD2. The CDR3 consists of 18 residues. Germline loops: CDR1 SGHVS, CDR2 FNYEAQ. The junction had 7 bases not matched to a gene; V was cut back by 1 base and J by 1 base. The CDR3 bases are TGTGCCAGCAGCTTAGGTCGGGCGACTAGCGGGGGCCAAGAGACCCAGTACTTC. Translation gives CASSLGRATSGGQETQYF.

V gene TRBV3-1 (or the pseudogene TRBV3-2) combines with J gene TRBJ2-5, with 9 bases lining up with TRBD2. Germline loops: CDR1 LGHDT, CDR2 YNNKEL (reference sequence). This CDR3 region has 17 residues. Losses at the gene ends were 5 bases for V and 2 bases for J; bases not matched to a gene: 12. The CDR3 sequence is CASSWPISSGGQETQYF. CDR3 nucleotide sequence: TGTGCCAGCAGCTGGCCTATAAGTAGCGGGGGTCAAGAGACCCAGTACTTC.

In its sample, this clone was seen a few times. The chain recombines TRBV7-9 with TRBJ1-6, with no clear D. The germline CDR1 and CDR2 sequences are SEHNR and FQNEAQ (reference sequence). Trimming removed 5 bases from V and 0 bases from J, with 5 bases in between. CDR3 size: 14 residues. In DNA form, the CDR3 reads TGTGCCAGCAGCCCCGTCTCCTATAATTCACCCCTCCACTTT. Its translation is CASSPVSYNSPLHF.

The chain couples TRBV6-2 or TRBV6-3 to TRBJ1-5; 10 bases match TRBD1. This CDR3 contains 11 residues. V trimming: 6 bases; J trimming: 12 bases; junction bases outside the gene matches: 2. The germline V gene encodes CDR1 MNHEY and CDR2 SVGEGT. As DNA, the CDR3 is TGTGCCAGCAGCCGGGACAGGGGCCAGCATTTT. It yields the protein CASSRDRGQHF.

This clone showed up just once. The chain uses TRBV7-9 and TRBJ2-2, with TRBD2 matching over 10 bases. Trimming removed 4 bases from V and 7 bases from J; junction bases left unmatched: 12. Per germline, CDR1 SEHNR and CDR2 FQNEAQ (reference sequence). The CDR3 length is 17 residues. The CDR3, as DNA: TGTGCCAGCAGCTCGGGCCCCGGGACTAGCGTGAACGGGGAGCTGTTTTTT. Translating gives CASSSGPGTSVNGELFF.

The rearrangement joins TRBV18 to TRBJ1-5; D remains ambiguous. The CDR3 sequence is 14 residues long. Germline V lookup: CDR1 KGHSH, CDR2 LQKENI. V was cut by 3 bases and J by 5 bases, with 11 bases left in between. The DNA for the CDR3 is TGTGCCAGCTCACCCAATGGGAGGGATCAGCCCCAGCATTTT. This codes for CASSPNGRDQPQHF.

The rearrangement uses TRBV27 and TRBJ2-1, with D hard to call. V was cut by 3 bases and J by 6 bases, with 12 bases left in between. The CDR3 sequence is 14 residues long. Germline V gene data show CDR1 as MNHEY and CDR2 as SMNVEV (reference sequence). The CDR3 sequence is CASSFNSFFNEQFF. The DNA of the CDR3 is TGTGCCAGCAGTTTTAACAGTTTTTTCAATGAGCAGTTCTTC.

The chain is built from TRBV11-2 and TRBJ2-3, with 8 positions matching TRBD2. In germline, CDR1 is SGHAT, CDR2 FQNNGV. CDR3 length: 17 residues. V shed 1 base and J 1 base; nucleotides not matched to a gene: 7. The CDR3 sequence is CASSLARGRGGTDTQYF. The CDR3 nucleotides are TGTGCCAGCAGCTTAGCCCGAGGGCGGGGGGGCACAGATACGCAGTATTTT.

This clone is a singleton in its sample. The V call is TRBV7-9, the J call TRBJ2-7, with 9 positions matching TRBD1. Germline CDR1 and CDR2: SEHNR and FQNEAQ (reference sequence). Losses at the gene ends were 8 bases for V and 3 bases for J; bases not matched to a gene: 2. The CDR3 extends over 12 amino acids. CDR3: CASSDRGYEQYF. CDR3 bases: TGTGCCAGCTCGGACAGGGGCTACGAGCAGTACTTC.